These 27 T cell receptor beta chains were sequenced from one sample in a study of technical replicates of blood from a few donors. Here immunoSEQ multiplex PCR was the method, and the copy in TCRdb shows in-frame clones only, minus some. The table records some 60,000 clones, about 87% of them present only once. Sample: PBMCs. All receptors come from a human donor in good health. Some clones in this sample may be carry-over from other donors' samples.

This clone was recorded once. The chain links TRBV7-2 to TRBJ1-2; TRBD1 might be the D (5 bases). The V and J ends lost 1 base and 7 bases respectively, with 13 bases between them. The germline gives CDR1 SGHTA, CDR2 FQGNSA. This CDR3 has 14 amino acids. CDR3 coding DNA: TGTGCCAGCAGCTTAGGGCAGGGAGGCGGTGGCTACACCTTC. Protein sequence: CASSLGQGGGGYTF.

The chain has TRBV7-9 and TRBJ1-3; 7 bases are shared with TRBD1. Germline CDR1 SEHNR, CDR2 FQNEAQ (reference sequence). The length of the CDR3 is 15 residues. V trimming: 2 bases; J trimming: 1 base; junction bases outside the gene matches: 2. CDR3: CASSLQTGSGNTIYF. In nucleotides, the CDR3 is TGTGCCAGCAGCTTACAGACAGGGTCTGGAAACACCATATATTTT.

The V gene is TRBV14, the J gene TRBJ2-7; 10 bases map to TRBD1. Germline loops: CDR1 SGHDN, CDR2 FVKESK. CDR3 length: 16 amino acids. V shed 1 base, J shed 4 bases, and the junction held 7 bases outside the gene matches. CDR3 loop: CASSQAGTGASYEQYF. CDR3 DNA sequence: TGTGCCAGCAGCCAAGCCGGGACAGGGGCCTCGTACGAGCAGTACTTC.

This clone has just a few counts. The CDR3: CASSIPRANTEAFF. CDR3 nucleotides: TGTGCCAGTAGTATCCCCAGGGCTAACACTGAAGCTTTCTTT. The chain carries TRBV19 and TRBJ1-1, with D perhaps TRBD1 (5 bases). Trimming took off 3 bases at V and 2 bases at J, with 10 bases between the two ends. Germline-derived CDR1 and CDR2 are LNHDA and SQIVND (reference sequence). CDR3 size: 14 residues.

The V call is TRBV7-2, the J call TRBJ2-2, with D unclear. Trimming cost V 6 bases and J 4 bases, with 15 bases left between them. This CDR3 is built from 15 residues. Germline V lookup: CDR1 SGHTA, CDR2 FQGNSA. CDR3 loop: CASRTSYASTGELFF. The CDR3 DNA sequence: TGTGCCAGCAGAACCAGTTACGCTTCCACCGGGGAGCTGTTTTTT.

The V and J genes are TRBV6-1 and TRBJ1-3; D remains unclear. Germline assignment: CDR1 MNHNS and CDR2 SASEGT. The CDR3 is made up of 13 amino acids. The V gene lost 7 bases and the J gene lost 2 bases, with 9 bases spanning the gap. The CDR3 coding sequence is TGTGCCAGCACTGAGACACCTGGAAACACCATATATTTT. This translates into CASTETPGNTIYF.

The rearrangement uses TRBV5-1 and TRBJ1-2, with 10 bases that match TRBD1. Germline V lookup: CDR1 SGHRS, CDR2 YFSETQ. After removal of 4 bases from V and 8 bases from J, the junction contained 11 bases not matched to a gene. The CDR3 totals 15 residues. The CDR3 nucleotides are TGCGCCAGCAGCATTCGGTCCGGGACAGGGGAAGGCTACACCTTC. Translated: CASSIRSGTGEGYTF.

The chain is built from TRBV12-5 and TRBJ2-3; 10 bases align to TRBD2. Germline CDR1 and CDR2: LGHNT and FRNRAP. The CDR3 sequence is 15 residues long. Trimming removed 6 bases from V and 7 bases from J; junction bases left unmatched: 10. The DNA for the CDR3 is TGTGCTAGTGGGCAAGCGGGAGGGCCCCTTAATACGCAGTATTTT. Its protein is CASGQAGGPLNTQYF.

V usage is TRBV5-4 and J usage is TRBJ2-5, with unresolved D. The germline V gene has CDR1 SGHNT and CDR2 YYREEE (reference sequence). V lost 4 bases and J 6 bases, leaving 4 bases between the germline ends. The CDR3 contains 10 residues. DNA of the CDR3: TGTGCCAGCAGCCCCAAGACCCAGTACTTC. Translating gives CASSPKTQYF.

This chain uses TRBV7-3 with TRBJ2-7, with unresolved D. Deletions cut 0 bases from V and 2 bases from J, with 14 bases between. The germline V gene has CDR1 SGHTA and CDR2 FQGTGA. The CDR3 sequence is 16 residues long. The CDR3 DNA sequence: TGTGCCAGCAGCTTAACGTTTGCGAAACCCCCCTACGAGCAGTACTTC. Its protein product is CASSLTFAKPPYEQYF.

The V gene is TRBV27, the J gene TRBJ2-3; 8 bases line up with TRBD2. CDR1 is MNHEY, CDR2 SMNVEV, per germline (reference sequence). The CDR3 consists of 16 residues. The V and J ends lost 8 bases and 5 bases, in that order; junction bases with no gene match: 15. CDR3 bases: TGTGCCAGCGCTTTGGACCCGAACGGGAGGGAAGATACGCAGTATTTT. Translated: CASALDPNGREDTQYF.

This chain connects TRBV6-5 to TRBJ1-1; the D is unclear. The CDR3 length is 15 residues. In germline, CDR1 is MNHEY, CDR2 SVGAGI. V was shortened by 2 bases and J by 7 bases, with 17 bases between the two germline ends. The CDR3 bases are TGTGCCAGCAGTTACGTGGTTGGAGGGCCCGGTGAAGCTTTCTTT. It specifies CASSYVVGGPGEAFF.

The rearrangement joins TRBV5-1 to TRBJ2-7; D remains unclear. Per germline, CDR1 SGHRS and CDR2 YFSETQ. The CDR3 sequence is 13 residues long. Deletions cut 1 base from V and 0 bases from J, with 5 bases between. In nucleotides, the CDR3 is TGCGCCAGCAGCTTGACACCCTCCTACGAGCAGTACTTC. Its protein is CASSLTPSYEQYF.

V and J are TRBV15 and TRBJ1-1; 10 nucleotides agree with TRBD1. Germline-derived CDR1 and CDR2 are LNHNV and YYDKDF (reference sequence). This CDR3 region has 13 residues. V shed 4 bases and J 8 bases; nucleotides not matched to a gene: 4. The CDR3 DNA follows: TGTGCCACCAGCATCGACAGGGGGCTAGAAGCTTTCTTT. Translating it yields CATSIDRGLEAFF. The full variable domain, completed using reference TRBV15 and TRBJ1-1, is DAMVIQNPRYQVTQFGKPVTLSCSQTLNHNVMYWYQQKSSQAPKLLFHYYDKDFNNEADTPDNFQSRRPNTSFCFLDIRSPGLGDTAMYLCATSIDRGLEAFFGQGTRLTVV.

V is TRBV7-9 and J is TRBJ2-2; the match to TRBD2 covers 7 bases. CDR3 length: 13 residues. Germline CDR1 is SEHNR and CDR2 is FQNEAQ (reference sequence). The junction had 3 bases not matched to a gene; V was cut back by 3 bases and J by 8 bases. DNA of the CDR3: TGTGCCAGCAGCTTCAGGGAGGGAGGGGAGCTGTTTTTT. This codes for CASSFREGGELFF.

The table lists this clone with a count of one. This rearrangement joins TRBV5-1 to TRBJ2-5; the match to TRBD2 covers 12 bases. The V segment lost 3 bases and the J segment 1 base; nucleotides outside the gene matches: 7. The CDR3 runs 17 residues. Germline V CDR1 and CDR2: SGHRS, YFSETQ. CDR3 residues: CASSSPLAGGGQETQYF. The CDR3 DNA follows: TGCGCCAGCAGCTCTCCCCTAGCGGGAGGGGGCCAAGAGACCCAGTACTTC.

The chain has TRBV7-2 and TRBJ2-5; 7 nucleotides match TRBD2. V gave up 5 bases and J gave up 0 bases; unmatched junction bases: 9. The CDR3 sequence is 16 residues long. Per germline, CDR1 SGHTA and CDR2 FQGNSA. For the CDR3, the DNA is TGTGCCAGCAGCATCAGCGGGACCTTGTACCAAGAGACCCAGTACTTC. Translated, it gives CASSISGTLYQETQYF.

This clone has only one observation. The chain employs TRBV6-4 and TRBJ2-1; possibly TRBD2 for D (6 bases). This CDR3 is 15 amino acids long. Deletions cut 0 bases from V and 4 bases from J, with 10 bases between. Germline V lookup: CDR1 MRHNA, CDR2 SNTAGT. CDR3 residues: CASSDSVAGYNEQFF. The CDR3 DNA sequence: TGTGCCAGCAGTGACTCGGTTGCGGGGTACAATGAGCAGTTCTTC.

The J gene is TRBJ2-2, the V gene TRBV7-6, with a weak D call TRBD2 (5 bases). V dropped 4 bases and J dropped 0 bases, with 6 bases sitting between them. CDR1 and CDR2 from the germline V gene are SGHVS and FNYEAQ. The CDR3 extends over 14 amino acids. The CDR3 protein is CASSSTTNTGELFF. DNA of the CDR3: TGTGCCAGCAGCTCGACTACGAACACCGGGGAGCTGTTTTTT.

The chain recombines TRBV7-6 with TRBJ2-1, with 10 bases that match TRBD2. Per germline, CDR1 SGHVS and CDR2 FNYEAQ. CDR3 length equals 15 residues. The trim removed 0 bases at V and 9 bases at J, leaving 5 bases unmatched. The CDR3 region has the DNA TGTGCCAGCAGCTTAGCTAGCGGGGGGCGGGGTGAGCAGTTCTTC. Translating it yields CASSLASGGRGEQFF.

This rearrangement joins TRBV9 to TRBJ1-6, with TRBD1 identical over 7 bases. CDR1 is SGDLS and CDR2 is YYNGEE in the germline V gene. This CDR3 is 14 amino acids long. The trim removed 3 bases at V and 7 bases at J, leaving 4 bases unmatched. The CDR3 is CASSGQGWNSPLHF. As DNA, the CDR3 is TGTGCCAGCAGCGGACAGGGTTGGAATTCACCCCTCCACTTT. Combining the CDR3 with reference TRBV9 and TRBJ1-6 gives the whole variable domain DSGVTQTPKHLITATGQRVTLRCSPRSGDLSVYWYQQSLDQGLQFLIQYYNGEERAKGNILERFSAQQFPDLHSELNLSSLELGDSALYFCASSGQGWNSPLHFGNGTRLTVT.

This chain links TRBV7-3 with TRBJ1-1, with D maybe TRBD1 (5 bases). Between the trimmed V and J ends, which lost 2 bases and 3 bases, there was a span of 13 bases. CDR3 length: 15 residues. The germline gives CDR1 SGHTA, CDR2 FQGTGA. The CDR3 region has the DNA TGTGCCAGCAGCTTATGGGGCCATGGGGACACTGAAGCTTTCTTT. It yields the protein CASSLWGHGDTEAFF.

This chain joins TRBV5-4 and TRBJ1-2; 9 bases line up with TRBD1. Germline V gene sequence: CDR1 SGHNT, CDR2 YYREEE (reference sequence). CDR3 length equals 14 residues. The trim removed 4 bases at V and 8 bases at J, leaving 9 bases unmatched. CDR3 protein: CASSPGQGTEGYTF. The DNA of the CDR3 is TGTGCCAGCAGCCCAGGACAGGGGACGGAGGGCTACACCTTC.

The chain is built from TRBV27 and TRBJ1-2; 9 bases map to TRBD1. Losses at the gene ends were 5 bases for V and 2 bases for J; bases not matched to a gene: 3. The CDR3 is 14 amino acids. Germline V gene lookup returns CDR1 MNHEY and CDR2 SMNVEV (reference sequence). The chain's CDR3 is CASSTGTGNYGYTF. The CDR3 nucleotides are TGTGCCAGCAGTACCGGGACAGGGAACTATGGCTACACCTTC.

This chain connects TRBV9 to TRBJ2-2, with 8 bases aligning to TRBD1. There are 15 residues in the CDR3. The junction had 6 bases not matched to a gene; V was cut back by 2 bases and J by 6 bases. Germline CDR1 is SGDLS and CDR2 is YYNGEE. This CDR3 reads CASSVRGPVAGELFF. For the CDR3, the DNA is TGTGCCAGCAGCGTCAGGGGGCCGGTAGCCGGGGAGCTGTTTTTT.

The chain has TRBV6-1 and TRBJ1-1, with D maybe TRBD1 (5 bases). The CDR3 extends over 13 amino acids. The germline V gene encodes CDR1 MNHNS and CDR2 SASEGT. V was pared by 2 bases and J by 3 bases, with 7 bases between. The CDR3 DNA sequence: TGTGCCAGCAGTGAATGGGGGGACACTGAAGCTTTCTTT. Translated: CASSEWGDTEAFF.

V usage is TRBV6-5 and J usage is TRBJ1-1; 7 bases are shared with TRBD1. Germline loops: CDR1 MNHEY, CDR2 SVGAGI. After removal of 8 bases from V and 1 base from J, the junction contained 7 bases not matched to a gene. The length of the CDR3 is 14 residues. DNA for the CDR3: TGTGCCAGCGTCTACAGGGGATCGAACACTGAAGCTTTCTTT. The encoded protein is CASVYRGSNTEAFF.